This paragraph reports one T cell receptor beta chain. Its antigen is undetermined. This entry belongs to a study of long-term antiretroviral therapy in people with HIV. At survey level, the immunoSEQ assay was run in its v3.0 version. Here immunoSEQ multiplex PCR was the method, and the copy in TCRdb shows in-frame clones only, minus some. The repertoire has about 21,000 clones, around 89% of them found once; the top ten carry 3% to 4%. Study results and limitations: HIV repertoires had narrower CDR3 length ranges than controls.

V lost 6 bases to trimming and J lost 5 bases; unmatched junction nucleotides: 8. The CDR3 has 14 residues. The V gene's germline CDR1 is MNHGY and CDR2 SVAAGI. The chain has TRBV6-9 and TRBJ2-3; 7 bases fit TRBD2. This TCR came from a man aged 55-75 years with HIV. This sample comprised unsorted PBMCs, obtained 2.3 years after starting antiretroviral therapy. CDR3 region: CASSQREEEDTQYF. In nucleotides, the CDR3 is TGTGCCAGCAGCCAGCGGGAAGAGGAAGATACGCAGTATTTT.